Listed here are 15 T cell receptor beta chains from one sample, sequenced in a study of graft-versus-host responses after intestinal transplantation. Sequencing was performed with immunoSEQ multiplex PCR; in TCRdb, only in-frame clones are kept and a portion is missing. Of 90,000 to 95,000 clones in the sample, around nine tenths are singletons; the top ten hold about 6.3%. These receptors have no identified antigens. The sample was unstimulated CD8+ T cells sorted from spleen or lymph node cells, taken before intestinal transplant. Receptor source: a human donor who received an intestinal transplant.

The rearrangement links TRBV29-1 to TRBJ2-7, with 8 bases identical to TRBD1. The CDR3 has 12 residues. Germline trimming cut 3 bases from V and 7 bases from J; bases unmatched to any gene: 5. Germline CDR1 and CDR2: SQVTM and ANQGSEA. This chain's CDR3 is CSVEQGALEQYF. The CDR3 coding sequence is TGCAGCGTTGAGCAGGGGGCTCTGGAGCAGTACTTC.

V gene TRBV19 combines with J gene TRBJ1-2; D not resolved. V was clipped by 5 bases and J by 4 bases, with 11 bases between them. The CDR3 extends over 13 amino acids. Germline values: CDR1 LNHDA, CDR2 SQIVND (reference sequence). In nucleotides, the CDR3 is TGTGCCAGTAGTCCTGGGTTGTTCTATGGCTACACCTTC. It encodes CASSPGLFYGYTF.

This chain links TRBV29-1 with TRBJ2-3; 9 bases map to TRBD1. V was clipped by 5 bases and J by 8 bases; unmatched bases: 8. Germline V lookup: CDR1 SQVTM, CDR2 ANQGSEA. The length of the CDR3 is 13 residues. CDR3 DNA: TGCAGCGTTCGGGACAGGGATTTTGGTACGCAGTATTTT. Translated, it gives CSVRDRDFGTQYF.

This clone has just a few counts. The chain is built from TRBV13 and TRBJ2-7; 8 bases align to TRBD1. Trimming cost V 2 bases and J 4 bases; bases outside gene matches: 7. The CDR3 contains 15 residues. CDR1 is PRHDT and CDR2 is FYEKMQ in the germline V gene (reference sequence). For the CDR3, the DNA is TGTGCCAGCAGCTTACAGGGGGCCGAAGAGTACGAGCAGTACTTC. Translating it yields CASSLQGAEEYEQYF.

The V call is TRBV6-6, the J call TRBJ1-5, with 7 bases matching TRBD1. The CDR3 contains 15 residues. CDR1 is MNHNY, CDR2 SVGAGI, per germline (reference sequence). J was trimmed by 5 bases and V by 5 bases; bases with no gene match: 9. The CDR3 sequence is CASSPQGGEYQPQHF. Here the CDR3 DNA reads TGTGCCAGCAGTCCTCAGGGGGGCGAGTATCAGCCCCAGCATTTT.

The DNA of the CDR3 is TGCGCCAGCAGCCCGCCAAGCGGGAGCTACGAGCAGTACTTC. It yields the protein CASSPPSGSYEQYF. The V gene is TRBV4-1, the J gene TRBJ2-7; 8 nucleotides agree with TRBD2. The V and J ends lost 4 bases and 3 bases, in that order; junction bases with no gene match: 5. CDR1 is MGHRA and CDR2 is YSYEKL in the germline V gene. This CDR3 is 14 amino acids long.

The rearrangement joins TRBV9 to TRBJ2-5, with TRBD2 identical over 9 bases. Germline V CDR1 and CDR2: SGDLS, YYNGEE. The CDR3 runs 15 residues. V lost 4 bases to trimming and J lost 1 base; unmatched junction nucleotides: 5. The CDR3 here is CASSPGTSSQETQYF. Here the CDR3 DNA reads TGTGCCAGCAGCCCCGGGACTAGCAGCCAAGAGACCCAGTACTTC. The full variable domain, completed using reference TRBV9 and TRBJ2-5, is DSGVTQTPKHLITATGQRVTLRCSPRSGDLSVYWYQQSLDQGLQFLIQYYNGEERAKGNILERFSAQQFPDLHSELNLSSLELGDSALYFCASSPGTSSQETQYFGPGTRLLVL.

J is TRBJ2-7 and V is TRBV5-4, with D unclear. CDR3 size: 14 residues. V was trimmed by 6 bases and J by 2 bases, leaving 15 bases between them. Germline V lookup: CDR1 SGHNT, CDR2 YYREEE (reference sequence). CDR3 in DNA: TGTGCCAGCAACCAGGAAGGTGAGGCCTACGAGCAGTACTTC. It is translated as CASNQEGEAYEQYF.

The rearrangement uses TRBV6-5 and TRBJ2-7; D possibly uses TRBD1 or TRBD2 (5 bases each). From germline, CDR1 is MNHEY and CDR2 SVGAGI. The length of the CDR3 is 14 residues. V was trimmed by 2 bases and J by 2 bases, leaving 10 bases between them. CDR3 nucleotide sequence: TGTGCCAGCAGTTACGCCGGGGCCCCCTACGAGCAGTACTTC. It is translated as CASSYAGAPYEQYF.

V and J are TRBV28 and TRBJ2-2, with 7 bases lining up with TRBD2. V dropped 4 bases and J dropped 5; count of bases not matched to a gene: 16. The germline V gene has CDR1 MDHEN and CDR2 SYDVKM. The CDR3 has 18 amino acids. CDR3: CASSSGLGEGQWTGELFF. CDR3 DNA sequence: TGTGCCAGCAGTTCCGGTTTAGGGGAGGGCCAGTGGACCGGGGAGCTGTTTTTT.

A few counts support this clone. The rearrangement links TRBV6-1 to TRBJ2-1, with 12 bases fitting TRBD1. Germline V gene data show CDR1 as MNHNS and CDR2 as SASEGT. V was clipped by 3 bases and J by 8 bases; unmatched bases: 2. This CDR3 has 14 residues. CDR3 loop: CASSDGTGGDEQFF. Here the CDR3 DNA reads TGTGCCAGCAGTGACGGGACAGGGGGCGATGAGCAGTTCTTC.

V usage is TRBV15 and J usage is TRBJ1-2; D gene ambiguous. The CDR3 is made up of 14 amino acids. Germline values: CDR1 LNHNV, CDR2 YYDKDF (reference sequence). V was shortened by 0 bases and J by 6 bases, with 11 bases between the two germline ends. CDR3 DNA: TGTGCCACCAGCAGAGATCGCGGGCCCGATGGCTACACCTTC. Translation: CATSRDRGPDGYTF.

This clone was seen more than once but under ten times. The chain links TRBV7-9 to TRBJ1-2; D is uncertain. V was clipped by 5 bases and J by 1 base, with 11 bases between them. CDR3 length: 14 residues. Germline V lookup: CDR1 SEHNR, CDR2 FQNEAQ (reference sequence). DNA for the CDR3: TGTGCCAGCAGCACGACCACGGGTAACTATGGCTACACCTTC. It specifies CASSTTTGNYGYTF.

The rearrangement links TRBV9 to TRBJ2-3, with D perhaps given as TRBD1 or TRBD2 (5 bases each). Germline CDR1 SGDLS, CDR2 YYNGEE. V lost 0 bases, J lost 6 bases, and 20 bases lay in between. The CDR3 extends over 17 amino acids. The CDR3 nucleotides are TGTGCCAGCAGCGTAGATGAAGACCCCGGGGCCCCGGATACGCAGTATTTT. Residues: CASSVDEDPGAPDTQYF. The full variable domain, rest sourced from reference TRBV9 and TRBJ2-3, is DSGVTQTPKHLITATGQRVTLRCSPRSGDLSVYWYQQSLDQGLQFLIQYYNGEERAKGNILERFSAQQFPDLHSELNLSSLELGDSALYFCASSVDEDPGAPDTQYFGPGTRLTVL.

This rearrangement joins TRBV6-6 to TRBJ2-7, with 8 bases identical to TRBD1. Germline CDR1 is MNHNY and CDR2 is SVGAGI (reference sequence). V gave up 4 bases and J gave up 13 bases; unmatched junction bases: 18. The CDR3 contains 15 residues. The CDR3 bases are TGTGCCAGCAGTTCCCTGGGACAGGTCGGCCAGGAGGGATACTTC. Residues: CASSSLGQVGQEGYF.